This T cell receptor beta chain was obtained from a study of blood T cell repertoires in COVID-19. Using immunoSEQ multiplex PCR, the repertoire was profiled, and TCRdb retains in-frame clones only, with some absent. This table has some 270,000 clones, roughly 88% appearing once. The CDR3 is 16 amino acids. Germline lookup yields CDR1 KGHSH and CDR2 LQKENI. Trimming took off 0 bases at V and 2 bases at J, with 14 bases between the two ends. Sequencing was done on a sample of peripheral blood. This sequence joins TRBV18 and TRBJ2-7; D ambiguous. The clonotype originates from a woman in her seventies with acute or convalescent COVID-19. DNA of the CDR3: TGTGCCAGCTCACCACCTCTATCCCAGGCCACCTACGAGCAGTACTTC. Its protein is CASSPPLSQATYEQYF.